Sequencing of this T cell receptor (beta chain) was carried out in a study of T cell responses to AZD1222 COVID-19 vaccine. Findings of the study overall: Repertoire sampling occurred only after the peak T cell response.

The germline V and J ends were trimmed by 3 bases and 0 bases, with 9 bases remaining between them. CDR3 size: 15 residues. From germline, CDR1 is LNHDA and CDR2 SQIVND (reference sequence). A remark on this clone: Its specificity is unknown. The same CDR3 is also encoded by other DNA sequences in this sample.

Profiling relied on immunoSEQ multiplex PCR, and the TCRdb table lists in-frame clones only, not all of them. Here the sample spans 50,000 to 65,000 clones, 80% to 90% being singletons. This chain connects TRBV19 to TRBJ2-1; tentative D call: TRBD1 (6 bases). Source: peripheral blood, taken 28 days after the second AZD1222 dose. This clonotype was obtained from an adult who received the AZD1222 COVID-19 vaccine. This chain's CDR3 is CASSIGQSSYNEQFF. CDR3 bases: TGTGCCAGTAGTATCGGACAGAGCTCCTACAATGAGCAGTTCTTC.